The rows below give T cell receptor beta chains drawn from one sample of a study of radiotherapy plus CTLA-4 blockade in lung cancer. Generated by immunoSEQ multiplex PCR, the TCRdb table keeps only in-frame clones and is missing some. Among over 60,000 clones, around 86% were seen once, and the ten largest hold 40%. The sequencing used peripheral blood, collected from a patient treated with radiotherapy plus ipilimumab. Source of these receptors: a human donor with non-small cell lung cancer that progressed on radiotherapy plus ipilimumab. CDR3s include the opening cysteine and the closing phenylalanine or tryptophan. D genes are given only for firm matches. The size of a clone is reported for some rows only, either as once, few or many, or as a class for expanded clones.

>-|TRBV30|few|TRBJ2-5
CAAARRDGGETQYF
TGTGCTGCCGCCCGGCGGGATGGGGGGGAGACCCAGTACTTC
>-|TRBV2|-|TRBJ2-7
CASSEGFGGLYEQYF
TGTGCCAGCAGTGAAGGCTTCGGGGGGCTTTACGAGCAGTACTTC
>-|TRBV11-3|-|TRBJ1-1
CASSLNQGNTEAFF
TGTGCCAGCAGCTTAAATCAGGGGAACACTGAAGCTTTCTTT
>-|TRBV5-1|-|TRBJ2-7
CASSGSGVGSDEQYF
TGCGCCAGCAGCGGGAGTGGGGTCGGGTCGGATGAGCAGTACTTC
>-|TRBV5-6|-|TRBJ2-5
CASSLDQDQETQYF
TGTGCCAGCAGCTTGGACCAAGACCAAGAGACCCAGTACTTC
>TRBD2|TRBV4-2|-|TRBJ2-7
CASSRRLAVSSYEQYF
TGTGCCAGCAGCCGACGACTAGCGGTTAGCTCCTACGAGCAGTACTTC
>-|TRBV10-1|-|TRBJ2-5
CASSESRGSGRETQYF
TGCGCCAGCAGTGAATCAAGGGGGTCGGGTAGAGAGACCCAGTACTTC
>TRBD1|TRBV5-4|-|TRBJ2-6
CASSSGTGVAGANVLTF
TGTGCCAGCAGCTCCGGGACAGGGGTTGCTGGGGCCAACGTCCTGACTTTC
>TRBD1|TRBV10-3|-|TRBJ2-5
CAISESEWTGLGETQYF
TGTGCCATCAGTGAGAGCGAATGGACAGGGCTGGGAGAGACCCAGTACTTC
>-|TRBV30|few|TRBJ2-1
CAWSGDYLHNNEQFF
TGTGCCTGGAGTGGAGACTACCTCCATAACAATGAGCAGTTCTTC
>TRBD1|TRBV30|-|TRBJ2-1
CAWSQGQGDYNEQFF
TGTGCCTGGAGTCAAGGGCAGGGGGATTACAATGAGCAGTTCTTC
>TRBD1|TRBV5-1|-|TRBJ2-3
CASSLARGPDTQYF
TGCGCCAGCAGCTTGGCCAGGGGGCCAGATACGCAGTATTTT
>TRBD1|TRBV27|-|TRBJ1-6
CASSFDRGRLNSPLHF
TGTGCCAGCAGTTTTGACAGGGGGCGCCTCAATTCACCCCTCCACTTT
>-|TRBV18|-|TRBJ2-2
CASSLQGAGELFF
TGTGCCAGCTCACTACAGGGTGCCGGGGAGCTGTTTTTT
>-|TRBV27|-|TRBJ1-5
CASSLWGTGNQPQHF
TGTGCCAGCAGTTTATGGGGGACGGGCAATCAGCCCCAGCATTTT
>-|TRBV9|-|TRBJ2-1
CASSVEGSPTELQFF
TGTGCCAGCAGCGTAGAGGGTTCTCCCACTGAATTGCAGTTCTTC
>-|TRBV20-1|once|TRBJ1-2
CSARQGFGYTF
TGCAGTGCTAGACAGGGATTTGGCTACACCTTC
>-|TRBV11-3|-|TRBJ2-1
CASSLSGRYYNEQFF
TGTGCCAGCAGCTTGAGCGGCCGATACTACAATGAGCAGTTCTTC
>-|TRBV5-1|-|TRBJ2-1
CASSLLLEGNEQFF
TGCGCCAGCAGCCTTCTTCTAGAGGGAAATGAGCAGTTCTTC
>-|TRBV4-1|-|TRBJ1-1
CASSQPENTEAFF
TGCGCCAGCAGCCAGCCTGAGAACACTGAAGCTTTCTTT
>-|TRBV6-4|-|TRBJ2-2
CASSDRESGELFF
TGTGCCAGCAGTGACCGGGAATCCGGGGAGCTGTTTTTT
>-|TRBV2|-|TRBJ1-6
CASRSSYNSPLHF
TGTGCCAGCAGGAGCTCCTATAATTCACCCCTCCACTTT
>TRBD1|TRBV5-6|-|TRBJ1-2
CASSLEFRQGAQGGYTF
TGTGCCAGCAGCTTGGAGTTCAGGCAGGGGGCGCAGGGTGGCTACACCTTC
>-|TRBV5-4|-|TRBJ1-2
CASSQRPGNYGYTF
TGTGCCAGCAGCCAGAGACCGGGGAACTATGGCTACACCTTC
>TRBD1|TRBV5-4|-|TRBJ1-2
CASSSGQGENGYTF
TGTGCCAGCAGCTCGGGACAGGGGGAGAATGGCTACACCTTC
>-|TRBV28|-|TRBJ1-4
CASSPFNEKLFF
TGTGCCAGCAGTCCCTTTAATGAAAAACTGTTTTTT
>-|TRBV29-1|-|TRBJ1-5
CSVDQGPNQPQHF
TGCAGCGTTGACCAAGGGCCAAATCAGCCCCAGCATTTT
>-|TRBV2|-|TRBJ1-5
CASSVRGGQPQHF
TGTGCCAGCAGTGTCCGCGGAGGGCAGCCCCAGCATTTT
>TRBD1|TRBV28|-|TRBJ1-1
CASSTMTGGNTEAFF
TGTGCCAGCAGTACAATGACAGGGGGGAACACTGAAGCTTTCTTT
>-|TRBV6-6|-|TRBJ2-5
CASSYYWGGAQETQYF
TGTGCCAGCAGTTACTACTGGGGCGGGGCTCAAGAGACCCAGTACTTC
>-|TRBV6-1|-|TRBJ1-1
CASRDWGTEAFF
TGTGCCAGCAGGGATTGGGGCACTGAAGCTTTCTTT
>-|TRBV6-1|-|TRBJ2-1
CASSDQEYNEQFF
TGTGCCAGCAGTGACCAGGAGTACAATGAGCAGTTCTTC
>-|TRBV5-4|-|TRBJ1-2
CASSLVGGNDGYTF
TGTGCCAGCAGCTTGGTCGGCGGCAACGATGGCTACACCTTC
>TRBD1|TRBV28|-|TRBJ1-2
CASSSGTGAFYGYTF
TGTGCCAGCAGCTCCGGGACAGGGGCCTTCTATGGCTACACCTTC
>TRBD1|TRBV7-3|-|TRBJ2-2
CASRPQGAGGELFF
TGTGCCAGCAGGCCACAGGGGGCGGGCGGGGAGCTGTTTTTT
>TRBD1|TRBV7-9|-|TRBJ1-2
CASSLSIGGGGGYTF
TGTGCCAGCAGCCTGAGCATAGGGGGCGGCGGGGGCTACACCTTC
>-|TRBV4-1|-|TRBJ1-1
CASSRGMNTEAFF
TGCGCCAGCAGCAGGGGAATGAACACTGAAGCTTTCTTT
>TRBD1|TRBV9|-|TRBJ1-3
CASSAGQGGGNTIYF
TGTGCCAGCAGCGCAGGACAGGGGGGCGGAAACACCATATATTTT
>TRBD1|TRBV30|few|TRBJ1-2
CAWRTQGSFGYTF
TGTGCCTGGAGAACACAGGGGTCCTTTGGCTACACCTTC
>TRBD1|TRBV19|-|TRBJ2-3
CASSAGRTGSADTQYF
TGTGCCAGTAGTGCCGGTCGGACAGGAAGCGCAGATACGCAGTATTTT
>-|TRBV7-2|-|TRBJ1-4
CASSLAGGGREKLFF
TGTGCCAGCAGCTTAGCGGGGGGAGGTAGAGAAAAACTGTTTTTT
>-|TRBV4-1|-|TRBJ2-1
CASSLPLDASYNEQFF
TGCGCCAGCAGCCTCCCCTTGGACGCCTCCTACAATGAGCAGTTCTTC
>-|TRBV29-1|once|TRBJ2-3
CSVERGASLTDTQYF
TGCAGCGTTGAGAGGGGGGCCTCTCTCACAGATACGCAGTATTTT
>TRBD2|TRBV29-1|few|TRBJ2-1
CSGAGTISYNEQFF
TGCAGCGGCGCCGGGACTATCTCCTACAATGAGCAGTTCTTC
>TRBD2|TRBV5-4|-|TRBJ2-1
CASSSGTTSYNEQFF
TGTGCCAGCAGCTCCGGGACTACGAGCTACAATGAGCAGTTCTTC
>TRBD1|TRBV2|-|TRBJ1-4
CASSESADRGQEKLFF
TGTGCCAGCAGTGAATCGGCGGACAGGGGGCAAGAAAAACTGTTTTTT
>TRBD1|TRBV5-4|-|TRBJ2-7
CASSQSRDRVYEQYF
TGTGCCAGCAGCCAGAGCCGGGACAGGGTCTACGAGCAGTACTTC
>TRBD1|TRBV6-4|-|TRBJ2-1
CASSNVTGGYNEQFF
TGTGCCAGCAGTAACGTGACAGGGGGATACAATGAGCAGTTCTTC
>-|TRBV7-2|-|TRBJ2-1
CASSLTHRQVAPNEQFF
TGTGCCAGCAGCTTAACCCATCGACAGGTGGCGCCGAATGAGCAGTTCTTC
>-|TRBV5-4|-|TRBJ2-5
CASSLDTGGSETQYF
TGTGCCAGCAGCTTGGATACCGGAGGGAGCGAGACCCAGTACTTC
>-|TRBV7-9|-|TRBJ1-4
CASSLVLRDQEKLFF
TGTGCCAGCAGCTTAGTTCTACGGGATCAGGAAAAACTGTTTTTT
>-|TRBV29-1|-|TRBJ1-1
CSVERQANTEAFF
TGCAGCGTTGAACGACAGGCAAACACTGAAGCTTTCTTT
>-|TRBV7-9|-|TRBJ1-1
CASTLSRSDGAFF
TGTGCCAGCACCCTCTCGAGGTCGGATGGAGCTTTCTTT